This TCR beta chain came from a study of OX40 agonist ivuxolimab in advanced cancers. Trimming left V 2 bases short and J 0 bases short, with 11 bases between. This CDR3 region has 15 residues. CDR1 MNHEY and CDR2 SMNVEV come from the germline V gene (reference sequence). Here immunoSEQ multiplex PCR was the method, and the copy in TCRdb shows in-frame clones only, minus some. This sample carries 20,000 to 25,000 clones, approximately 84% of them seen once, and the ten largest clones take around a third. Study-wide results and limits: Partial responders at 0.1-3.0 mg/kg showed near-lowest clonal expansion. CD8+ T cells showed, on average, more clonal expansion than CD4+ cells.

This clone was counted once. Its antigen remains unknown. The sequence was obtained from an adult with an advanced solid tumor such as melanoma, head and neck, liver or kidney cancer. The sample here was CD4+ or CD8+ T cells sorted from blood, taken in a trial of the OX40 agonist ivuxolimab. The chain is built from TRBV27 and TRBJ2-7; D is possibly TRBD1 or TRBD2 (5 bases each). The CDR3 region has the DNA TGTGCCAGCAGTTTAGGGACGCCTAGCTCCTACGAGCAGTACTTC. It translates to CASSLGTPSSYEQYF.